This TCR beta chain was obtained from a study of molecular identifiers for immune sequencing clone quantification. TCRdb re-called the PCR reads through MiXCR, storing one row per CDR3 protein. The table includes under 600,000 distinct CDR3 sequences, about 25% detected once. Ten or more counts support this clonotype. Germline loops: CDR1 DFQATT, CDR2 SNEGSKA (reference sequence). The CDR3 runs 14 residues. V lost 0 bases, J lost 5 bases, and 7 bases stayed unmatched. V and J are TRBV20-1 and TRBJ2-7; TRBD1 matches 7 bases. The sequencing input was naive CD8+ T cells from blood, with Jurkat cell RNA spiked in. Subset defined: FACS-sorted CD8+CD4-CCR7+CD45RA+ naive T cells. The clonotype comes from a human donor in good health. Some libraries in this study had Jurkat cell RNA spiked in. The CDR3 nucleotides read TGCAGTGCTAGAGACGATTTGACAGGGAACGAGCAGTACTTC. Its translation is CSARDDLTGNEQYF.